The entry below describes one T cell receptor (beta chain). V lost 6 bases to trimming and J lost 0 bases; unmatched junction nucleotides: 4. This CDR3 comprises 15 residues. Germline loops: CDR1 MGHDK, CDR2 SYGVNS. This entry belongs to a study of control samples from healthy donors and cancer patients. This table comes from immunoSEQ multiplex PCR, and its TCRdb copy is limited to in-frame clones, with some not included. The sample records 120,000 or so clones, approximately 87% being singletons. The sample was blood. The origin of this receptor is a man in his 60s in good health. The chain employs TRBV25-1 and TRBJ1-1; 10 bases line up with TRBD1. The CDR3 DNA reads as TGTGCCAGCAGCCGACAGGGGGCTGTGAACACTGAAGCTTTCTTT. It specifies CASSRQGAVNTEAFF.